The clone carrying this TCR beta chain occurred a few times. Its antigen is as yet unknown. Indicated time point: week 23, last vaccination. It was 300 ug of mutant IDH1 20-mer peptide that made up each vaccine dose, given with topical imiquimod. There are 16 residues in the CDR3. Losses at the gene ends were 5 bases for V and 8 bases for J; bases not matched to a gene: 14. Per the germline V gene, CDR1 is SEHNR and CDR2 is FQNEAQ (reference sequence). Method: immunoSEQ multiplex PCR; TCRdb's copy keeps in-frame clones and lacks some. Among tens of thousands of clones, around 80% were seen once, and the ten largest hold roughly 8.8%. The entry originates in a study of a mutant IDH1 vaccine in newly diagnosed glioma. About the research overall: Most patients had received both radiotherapy and temozolomide, the prior options being radiotherapy, temozolomide, or both.

This chain joins TRBV7-9 and TRBJ1-4; the match to TRBD1 covers 7 bases. This sequence was found in a woman aged 40 to 50 with glioma. Some clones in this sample may be carry-over from other donors' samples. The sequencing used PBMCs, collected from a glioma patient whose treatment included an IDH1 peptide vaccine. The CDR3 DNA follows: TGTGCCAGCAGCCCCGGGACAGCCAAGTCTTGGGAAAAACTGTTTTTT. Translated: CASSPGTAKSWEKLFF.